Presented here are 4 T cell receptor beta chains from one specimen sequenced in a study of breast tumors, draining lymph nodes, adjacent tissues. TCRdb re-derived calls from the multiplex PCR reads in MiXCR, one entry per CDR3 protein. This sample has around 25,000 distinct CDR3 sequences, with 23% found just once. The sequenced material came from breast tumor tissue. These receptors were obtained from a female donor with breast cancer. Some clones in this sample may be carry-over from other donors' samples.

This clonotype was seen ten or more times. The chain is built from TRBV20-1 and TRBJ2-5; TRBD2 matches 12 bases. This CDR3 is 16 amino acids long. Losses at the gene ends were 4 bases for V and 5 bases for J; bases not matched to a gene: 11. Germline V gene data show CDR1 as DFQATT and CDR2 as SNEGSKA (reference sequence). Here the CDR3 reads CSAISSGRAWWETQYF. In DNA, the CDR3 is TGCAGTGCTATATCTAGCGGGAGGGCCTGGTGGGAGACCCAGTACTTC.

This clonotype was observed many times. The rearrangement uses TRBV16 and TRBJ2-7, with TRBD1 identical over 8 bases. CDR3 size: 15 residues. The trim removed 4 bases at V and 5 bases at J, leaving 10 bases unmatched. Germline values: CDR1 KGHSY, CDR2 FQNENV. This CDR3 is CASSLQAGGGDEQYF. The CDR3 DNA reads TGTGCCAGCAGCCTCCAGGCAGGGGGCGGCGACGAGCAGTACTTC. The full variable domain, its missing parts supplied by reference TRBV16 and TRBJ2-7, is GEEVAQTPKHLVRGEGQKAKLYCAPIKGHSYVFWYQQVLKNEFKFLISFQNENVFDETGMPKERFSAKCLPNSPCSLEIQATKLEDSAVYFCASSLQAGGGDEQYFGPGTRLTVT.

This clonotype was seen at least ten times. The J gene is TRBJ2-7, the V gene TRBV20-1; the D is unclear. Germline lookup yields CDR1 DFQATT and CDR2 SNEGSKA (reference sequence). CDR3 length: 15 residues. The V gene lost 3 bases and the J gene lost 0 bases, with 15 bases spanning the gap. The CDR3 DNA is TGCAGTGCTAGTGAGGCTTCTTGGTTCTCCTACGAGCAGTACTTC. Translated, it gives CSASEASWFSYEQYF.

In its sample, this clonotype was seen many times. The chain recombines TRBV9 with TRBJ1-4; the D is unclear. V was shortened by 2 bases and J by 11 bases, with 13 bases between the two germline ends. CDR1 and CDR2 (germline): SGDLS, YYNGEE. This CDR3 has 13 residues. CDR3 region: CASSVMEGGKLFF. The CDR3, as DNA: TGTGCCAGCAGCGTGATGGAGGGAGGGAAACTGTTTTTT.